This TCR beta chain is drawn from a study of chemoradiotherapy in HPV16-positive cancers. Using immunoSEQ multiplex PCR, the repertoire was profiled, and TCRdb retains in-frame clones only, with some absent. The data hold about 21,000 clones, with roughly 86% observed a single time. CDR1 MDHEN and CDR2 SYDVKM come from the germline V gene. This CDR3 comprises 14 residues. Trimming removed 5 bases at V and 4 bases at J, with 12 bases between. The chain employs TRBV28 and TRBJ1-3; D gene unclear. This specimen consisted of blood, obtained from a patient who underwent chemoradiotherapy. The origin of this receptor is a human donor with HPV-associated anogenital cancer. The CDR3 nucleotides read TGTGCCAGCAGTGTAAGACGGAAAGGAAACACCATATATTTT. Its protein is CASSVRRKGNTIYF.